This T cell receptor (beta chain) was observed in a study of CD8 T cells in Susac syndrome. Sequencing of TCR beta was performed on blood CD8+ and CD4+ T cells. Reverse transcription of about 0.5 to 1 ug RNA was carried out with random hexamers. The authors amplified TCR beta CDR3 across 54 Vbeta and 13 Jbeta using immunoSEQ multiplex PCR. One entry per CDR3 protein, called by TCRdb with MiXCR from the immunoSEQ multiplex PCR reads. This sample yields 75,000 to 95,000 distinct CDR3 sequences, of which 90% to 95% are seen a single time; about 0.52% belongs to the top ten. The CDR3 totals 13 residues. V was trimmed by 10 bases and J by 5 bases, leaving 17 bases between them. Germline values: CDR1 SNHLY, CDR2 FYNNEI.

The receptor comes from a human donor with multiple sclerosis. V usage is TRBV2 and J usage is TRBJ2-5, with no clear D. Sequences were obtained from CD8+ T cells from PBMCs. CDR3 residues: CAMESATGETQYF. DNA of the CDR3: TGTGCCATGGAGTCTGCTACTGGGGAGACCCAGTACTTC.